Listed below are T cell receptor beta chains from one sample, sequenced in a study of cytomegalovirus exposure and HLA in healthy donors. The protocol was immunoSEQ multiplex PCR, while the TCRdb copy is restricted to in-frame clones and leaves out a portion. The sample shows around 120,000 clones, 70% to 80% of them seen only once. The sample taken for sequencing was PBMCs. Every receptor here comes from a man between 25 and 39 years old in good health and CMV-seronegative. Each CDR3 is given with its conserved first and last residue. A D gene is named only where the DNA matches it firmly. Clone size is not always given. Where it is, it says once, few, many or a class for expanded clones.

clone_size: NA
j_call: TRBJ2-1
d_call: TRBD2
v_call: TRBV7-8
cdr3_aa: CASSSGTSGTRRSYNEQFF
cdr3_nt: TGTGCCAGCAGCTCGGGGACTAGCGGGACCCGGAGGTCCTACAATGAGCAGTTCTTC

clone_size: NA
j_call: TRBJ2-7
d_call: NA
v_call: TRBV27
cdr3_aa: CASSSGSYEQYF
cdr3_nt: TGTGCCAGCAGTTCCGGGAGCTACGAGCAGTACTTC

clone_size: NA
j_call: TRBJ2-7
d_call: NA
v_call: TRBV6-5
cdr3_aa: CASSSLGISAEQYF
cdr3_nt: TGTGCCAGCAGTTCCCTCGGGATTTCAGCCGAGCAGTACTTC

clone_size: NA
j_call: TRBJ1-5
d_call: NA
v_call: TRBV6-5
cdr3_aa: CASSPDSYQPQHF
cdr3_nt: TGTGCCAGCAGTCCCGACAGCTATCAGCCCCAGCATTTT

clone_size: NA
j_call: TRBJ2-7
d_call: NA
v_call: TRBV29-1
cdr3_aa: CSVSLAGYYEQYF
cdr3_nt: TGCAGCGTTTCTCTGGCGGGGTACTACGAGCAGTACTTC

clone_size: NA
j_call: TRBJ2-2
d_call: TRBD1
v_call: TRBV4-2
cdr3_aa: CASRGTDLTGELFF
cdr3_nt: TGTGCCAGCAGGGGGACAGACCTCACCGGGGAGCTGTTTTTT

clone_size: once
j_call: TRBJ2-7
d_call: NA
v_call: TRBV29-1
cdr3_aa: CSVEDFGLDAYEQYF
cdr3_nt: TGCAGCGTTGAAGACTTCGGTCTCGATGCCTACGAGCAGTACTTC

clone_size: once
j_call: TRBJ2-7
d_call: NA
v_call: TRBV25-1
cdr3_aa: CASRIFTGEQYF
cdr3_nt: TGTGCCAGCAGGATATTTACTGGCGAGCAGTACTTC

clone_size: NA
j_call: TRBJ2-1
d_call: NA
v_call: TRBV19
cdr3_aa: CASSVPSDTKGEQFF
cdr3_nt: TGTGCCAGTAGTGTCCCCTCGGACACCAAGGGTGAGCAGTTCTTC

clone_size: once
j_call: TRBJ2-5
d_call: TRBD1
v_call: TRBV4-1
cdr3_aa: CASSQAGGQGGTQYF
cdr3_nt: TGCGCCAGCAGCCAAGCCGGCGGACAGGGGGGGACCCAGTACTTC

clone_size: NA
j_call: TRBJ1-1
d_call: NA
v_call: TRBV11-3
cdr3_aa: CASSLAGHTEAFF
cdr3_nt: TGTGCCAGCAGCTTAGCAGGCCACACTGAAGCTTTCTTT

clone_size: NA
j_call: TRBJ2-1
d_call: NA
v_call: TRBV7-6
cdr3_aa: CASSLGRTHNNEQFF
cdr3_nt: TGTGCCAGCAGCTTAGGGAGGACCCACAACAATGAGCAGTTCTTC

clone_size: NA
j_call: TRBJ2-5
d_call: NA
v_call: TRBV5-1
cdr3_aa: CASSLGGSQETQYF
cdr3_nt: TGCGCCAGCAGCTTGGGCGGATCTCAAGAGACCCAGTACTTC

clone_size: NA
j_call: TRBJ2-2
d_call: TRBD2
v_call: TRBV10-3
cdr3_aa: CAIRGTSGPANTGELFF
cdr3_nt: TGTGCCATCAGAGGGACTAGCGGGCCCGCGAACACCGGGGAGCTGTTTTTT

clone_size: few
j_call: TRBJ2-7
d_call: NA
v_call: TRBV28
cdr3_aa: CASSPLLGSAYEQYF
cdr3_nt: TGTGCCAGCAGTCCTCTCTTGGGGAGTGCCTACGAGCAGTACTTC

clone_size: NA
j_call: TRBJ1-2
d_call: NA
v_call: TRBV7-6
cdr3_aa: CASSLGAGFKGGYTF
cdr3_nt: TGTGCCAGCAGCTTAGGGGCGGGGTTCAAGGGTGGCTACACCTTC

clone_size: NA
j_call: TRBJ2-7
d_call: TRBD1
v_call: TRBV10-1
cdr3_aa: CASSDNGQGPRYEQYF
cdr3_nt: TGCGCCAGCAGCGATAACGGACAGGGACCTCGGTACGAGCAGTACTTC

clone_size: NA
j_call: TRBJ2-3
d_call: NA
v_call: TRBV6-5
cdr3_aa: CASAAGPHGTQYF
cdr3_nt: TGTGCCTCTGCCGCGGGGCCCCACGGTACGCAGTATTTT

clone_size: few
j_call: TRBJ2-7
d_call: TRBD1
v_call: TRBV18
cdr3_aa: CASSQGAASYEQYF
cdr3_nt: TGTGCCAGCTCACAGGGGGCCGCCTCCTACGAGCAGTACTTC

clone_size: NA
j_call: TRBJ1-5
d_call: NA
v_call: TRBV27
cdr3_aa: CASSERVRQPQHF
cdr3_nt: TGTGCCAGCAGTGAGAGGGTACGCCAGCCCCAGCATTTT

clone_size: NA
j_call: TRBJ2-7
d_call: TRBD1
v_call: TRBV5-6
cdr3_aa: CASSLAGTGDYEQYF
cdr3_nt: TGTGCCAGCAGCTTGGCCGGGACAGGGGACTACGAGCAGTACTTC

clone_size: NA
j_call: TRBJ2-2
d_call: NA
v_call: TRBV5-1
cdr3_aa: CASSQGTMAGELFF
cdr3_nt: TGCGCCAGCAGCCAAGGGACAATGGCAGGGGAGCTGTTTTTT

clone_size: few
j_call: TRBJ1-4
d_call: NA
v_call: TRBV2
cdr3_aa: CASRAGATNEKLFF
cdr3_nt: TGTGCCAGCAGGGCAGGGGCAACTAATGAAAAACTGTTTTTT

clone_size: NA
j_call: TRBJ1-1
d_call: NA
v_call: TRBV4-2
cdr3_aa: CASSQDQVVGAGGTEAFF
cdr3_nt: TGTGCCAGCAGCCAAGATCAGGTGGTGGGCGCCGGGGGCACTGAAGCTTTCTTT